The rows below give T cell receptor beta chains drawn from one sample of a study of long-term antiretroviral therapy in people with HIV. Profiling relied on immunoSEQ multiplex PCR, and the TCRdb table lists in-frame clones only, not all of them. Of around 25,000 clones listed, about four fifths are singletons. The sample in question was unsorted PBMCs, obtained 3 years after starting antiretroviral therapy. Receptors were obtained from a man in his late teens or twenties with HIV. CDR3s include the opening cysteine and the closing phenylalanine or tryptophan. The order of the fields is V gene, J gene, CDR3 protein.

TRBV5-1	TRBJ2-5	CASSSSEETQYF
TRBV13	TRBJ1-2	CASSMDRGHNYGYTF
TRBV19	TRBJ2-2	CASSRTGGNTGELFF
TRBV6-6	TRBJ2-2	CASSSGSGELFF
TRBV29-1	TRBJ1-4	CSAIKGPGNEKLFF
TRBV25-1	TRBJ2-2	CASSDSSGELFF
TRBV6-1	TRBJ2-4	CASSESGGSSRIQYF
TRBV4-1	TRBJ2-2	CASSQGSGYTGELFF
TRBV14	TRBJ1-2	CASSQVSGGAYGYTF
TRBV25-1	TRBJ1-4	CASSERRGQREKLFF
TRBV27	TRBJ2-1	CASSPTSGVYNEQFF
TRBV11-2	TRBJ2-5	CASSLPTTGVQETQYF
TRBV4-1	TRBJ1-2	CASSQESTGLAGYTF
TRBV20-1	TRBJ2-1	CRSATDNEQFF
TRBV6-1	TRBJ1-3	CASSPPGDSGNTIYF
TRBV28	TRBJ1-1	CASSKGGYMNTEAFF
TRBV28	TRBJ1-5	CASSPVGNQPQHF
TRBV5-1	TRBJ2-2	CASSSTSGVTGELFF
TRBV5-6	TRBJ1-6	CASSLSDRGSPLHF
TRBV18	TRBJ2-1	CASSPQEGQGGLGEQFF
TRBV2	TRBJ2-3	CASSDPPRGETQYF
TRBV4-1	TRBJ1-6	CASSNPQDLWGSPLHF
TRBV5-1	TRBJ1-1	CASSLVGKGITEAFF
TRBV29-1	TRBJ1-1	CSVERQGGAEAFF
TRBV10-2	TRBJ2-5	CASSESTPSGKETQYF
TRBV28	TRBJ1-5	CASSFDSPGRGLKLDSNQPQHF
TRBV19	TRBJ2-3	CASNVAGGDTQYF
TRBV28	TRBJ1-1	CASSPWPVTEAFF
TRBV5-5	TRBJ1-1	CASSLAGRNTEAFF
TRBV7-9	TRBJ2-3	CASSPRPWYGGRYEDTQYF
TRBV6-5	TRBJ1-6	CASSRTAGYNSPLHF
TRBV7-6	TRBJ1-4	CASSLYRTNSRGEKLFF
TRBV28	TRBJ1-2	CASSLSGGPLWGYTF
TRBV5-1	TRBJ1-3	CASSSGVVSGNTIYF
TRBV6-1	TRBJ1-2	CASRQSWDGYTF
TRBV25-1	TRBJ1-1	CASSGLRTNTEAFF
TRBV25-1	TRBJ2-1	CASKSSSYNEQFF
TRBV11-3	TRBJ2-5	CASSLTGETQYF
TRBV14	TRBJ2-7	CASSQEGGTREEQYF
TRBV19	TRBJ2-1	CASSIGPSGGASSWGNEQFF
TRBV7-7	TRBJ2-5	CASSLGAGETQYF
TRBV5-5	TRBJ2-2	CASSFGNTGELFF
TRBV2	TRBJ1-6	CASIWGIGLNSPLHF
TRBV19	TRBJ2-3	CASSPVAGGTDTQYF
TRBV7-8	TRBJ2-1	CASSLLASSSYNEQFF
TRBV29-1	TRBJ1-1	CSVREGRGTEAFF
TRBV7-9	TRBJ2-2	CASSWSNANTGELFF
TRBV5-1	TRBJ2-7	CASSPQGLSSYEQYF
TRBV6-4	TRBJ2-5	CASSETPWGETQYF
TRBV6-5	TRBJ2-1	CASSKLAANNEQFF
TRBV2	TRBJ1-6	CASKDKGQPYSPLHF
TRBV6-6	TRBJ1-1	CASRHSTFDGAFF
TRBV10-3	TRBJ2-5	CAISEGSAETQYF
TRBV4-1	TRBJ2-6	CASSQGGSGQSGANVLTF
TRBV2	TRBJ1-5	CASSAGASNQPQHF